These 9 T cell receptor beta chains originate from one sample sequenced in a study of radiotherapy plus CTLA-4 blockade in lung cancer. Sequencing used immunoSEQ multiplex PCR; TCRdb keeps in-frame clones, though not all of them. The sample lists some 43,000 clones, 82% occurring once. The sequenced sample was peripheral blood, obtained from a patient treated with radiotherapy plus ipilimumab. Every receptor here comes from a human donor with non-small cell lung cancer who had stable disease on radiotherapy plus ipilimumab.

CDR3 DNA: TGCGCCAGCAGCCAATCTAGGGGGGCCCGGGACAGGGGCGACGTTTCCTACGAGCAGTACTTC. Protein sequence: CASSQSRGARDRGDVSYEQYF. The chain recombines TRBV4-3 with TRBJ2-7, with 10 bases matching TRBD1. This CDR3 region has 21 residues. After removal of 2 bases from V and 1 base from J, the junction contained 20 bases not matched to a gene. Germline loops: CDR1 LGHNA, CDR2 YSLEER.

V is TRBV5-1 and J is TRBJ1-1; no firm D call. Trimming took off 1 base at V and 1 base at J, with 8 bases between the two ends. The CDR3 has 14 amino acids. The germline V gene encodes CDR1 SGHRS and CDR2 YFSETQ. Written as DNA, the CDR3 is TGCGCCAGCAGCTTGAGATCGCGGAACACTGAAGCTTTCTTT. This encodes CASSLRSRNTEAFF.

This rearrangement joins TRBV27 to TRBJ1-3; D uncertain. Germline lookup yields CDR1 MNHEY and CDR2 SMNVEV (reference sequence). This CDR3 is built from 17 residues. Trimming stripped 0 bases from V and 0 bases from J, with 12 bases between. The chain's CDR3 is CASSLSARGGSGNTIYF. CDR3 in DNA: TGTGCCAGCAGTTTATCGGCTCGGGGTGGCTCTGGAAACACCATATATTTT.

J is TRBJ1-2 and V is TRBV19, with D perhaps TRBD1 (6 bases). This CDR3 comprises 14 residues. Germline lookup yields CDR1 LNHDA and CDR2 SQIVND (reference sequence). Trimming stripped 2 bases from V and 4 bases from J, with 11 bases between. CDR3 loop: CASSINPRGYGYTF. The CDR3 DNA reads TGTGCCAGTAGTATAAATCCCAGGGGCTATGGCTACACCTTC. The whole variable domain, filled in from reference TRBV19 and TRBJ1-2, reads DGGITQSPKYLFRKEGQNVTLSCEQNLNHDAMYWYRQDPGQGLRLIYYSQIVNDFQKGDIAEGYSVSREKKESFPLTVTSAQKNPTAFYLCASSINPRGYGYTFGSGTRLTVV.

This clone was counted only a few times. The V call is TRBV6-6, the J call TRBJ1-1; TRBD1 matches 7 bases. The germline V gene encodes CDR1 MNHNY and CDR2 SVGAGI (reference sequence). The CDR3 runs 12 residues. V dropped 6 bases and J dropped 4; count of bases not matched to a gene: 2. The CDR3 loop is CASRRQGTEAFF. The CDR3 DNA sequence: TGTGCCAGCAGGAGACAGGGCACTGAAGCTTTCTTT.

V usage is TRBV28 and J usage is TRBJ1-1, with 9 bases aligning to TRBD1. The V and J ends lost 11 bases and 4 bases, in that order; junction bases with no gene match: 8. The CDR3 loop spans 13 amino acids. Per the germline V gene, CDR1 is MDHEN and CDR2 is SYDVKM. CDR3 DNA: TGTGCCGCCATCCGGGACAGGGTCACTGAAGCTTTCTTT. Its translation is CAAIRDRVTEAFF.

The CDR3 nucleotides are TGTGCCGGGGGGGTGGCCGGGGGTGGAGAGACCCAGTACTTC. Encoded protein: CAGGVAGGGETQYF. The chain couples TRBV30 to TRBJ2-5; TRBD2 aligns across 7 bases. The length of the CDR3 is 14 residues. Trimming at V came to 8 bases and at J to 4 bases, leaving 13 bases not matched to a gene. The germline V gene has CDR1 GTSNPN and CDR2 SVGIG (reference sequence).

The chain joins TRBV27 to TRBJ1-6; no firm D call. Germline lookup yields CDR1 MNHEY and CDR2 SMNVEV (reference sequence). This CDR3 comprises 16 residues. The ends were cut back, 6 bases at V and 5 bases at J, with 17 bases in the middle. The CDR3 bases are TGTGCCAGCAGAAGTCTCTCGGAGACGCATAATTCACCCCTCCACTTT. Encoded protein: CASRSLSETHNSPLHF.

The DNA for the CDR3 is TGTGCCAGCAGCGCCCGGACTGGAGGCATTCAGTACTTC. Protein: CASSARTGGIQYF. The V and J genes are TRBV7-2 and TRBJ2-4, with D possibly TRBD2 on 5 matching bases. Germline CDR1 reads SGHTA; CDR2 reads FQGNSA. The V gene lost 5 bases and the J gene lost 9 bases, with 14 bases spanning the gap. The CDR3 consists of 13 residues.